This TCR beta chain appears in the sequencing data of a study of tissue T cells after allogeneic stem cell transplantation. Background on the study: Where cell numbers permitted, CD3+ T cells were sorted from preserved blood and marrow. Notes on the study in general: The patient cohort was small and clinically heterogeneous, with limited sampling depth.

With regard to this clone: Its antigen is unknown.

TCRdb keeps only in-frame clones here, not all; method: immunoSEQ multiplex PCR. The data contain roughly 42,000 clones, roughly 92% of them seen just once; the ten biggest clones take up around 3.8%. The germline V gene encodes CDR1 LNHDA and CDR2 SQIVND (reference sequence). The V segment lost 3 bases and the J segment 6 bases; nucleotides outside the gene matches: 6. The CDR3 spans 15 residues. The TCR was taken from a woman aged 35-75 years who later had graft-versus-host disease after an allogeneic stem cell transplant. V is TRBV19 and J is TRBJ2-1; 9 positions agree with TRBD2. The sample consisted of blood, taken before transplantation. DNA for the CDR3: TGTGCCAGTAGTATTCGCGGGAGGGCCCTCAATGAGCAGTTCTTC. It translates to CASSIRGRALNEQFF.